The 12 T cell receptor beta chains below all came from one sample that was sequenced in a study of breast tumors, draining lymph nodes, adjacent tissues. Axillary draining lymph nodes of breast cancer patients supplied the node samples. TCRdb independently ran MiXCR on the multiplex PCR reads; one entry per CDR3 protein. The table shows about 230,000 distinct CDR3 sequences, with less than 40% occurring only once. The sample comprised axillary lymph node tissue. All receptors derive from a female donor with breast cancer. Some clones in this sample may be carry-over from other donors' samples.

This clonotype was counted at least ten times. The chain joins TRBV10-3 to TRBJ2-7, with D perhaps TRBD1 or TRBD2 (7 bases each). CDR1 is ENHRY and CDR2 is SYGVKD in the germline V gene. The CDR3 extends over 14 amino acids. The V gene lost 8 bases and the J gene lost 7 bases, with 21 bases spanning the gap. Here the CDR3 DNA reads TGTGCCATCCGACAGGGCGCGGGAGCTGCGGAGCAGTACTTC. It specifies CAIRQGAGAAEQYF.

The gene calls are TRBV7-9 and TRBJ2-5; 16 bases align to TRBD2. CDR3 size: 17 residues. CDR1 and CDR2 from the germline V gene are SEHNR and FQNEAQ (reference sequence). After removal of 5 bases from V and 4 bases from J, the junction contained 7 bases not matched to a gene. CDR3 residues: CASSPGTSGRAGETQYF. For the CDR3, the DNA is TGTGCCAGCAGCCCGGGGACTAGCGGGAGGGCCGGAGAGACCCAGTACTTC.

This clonotype was seen a handful of times. The chain couples TRBV7-9 to TRBJ1-3; TRBD1 is a possible D gene (6 bases). The ends were cut back, 5 bases at V and 1 base at J, with 9 bases in the middle. Germline CDR1 reads SEHNR; CDR2 reads FQNEAQ (reference sequence). The CDR3 consists of 14 residues. The CDR3, as DNA: TGTGCCAGCAGCAAGACAGGATCTGGAAACACCATATATTTT. Translating it yields CASSKTGSGNTIYF.

This sequence joins TRBV2 and TRBJ2-3; D may be TRBD1 (5 bases). CDR1 SNHLY and CDR2 FYNNEI come from the germline V gene. The CDR3 has 14 amino acids. Trimming pared 9 bases from V and 6 bases from J, leaving 19 bases between. The CDR3 sequence: CARSLEPGRDTQYF. Written as DNA, the CDR3 is TGTGCCAGGAGCTTAGAACCAGGGCGGGATACGCAGTATTTT.

A few counts support this clonotype. J is TRBJ2-1 and V is TRBV28; the D gene is possibly TRBD2 (7 bases). The V end was cut by 3 bases, the J end by 5 bases, with 23 bases between. Germline CDR1 reads MDHEN; CDR2 reads SYDVKM. The CDR3 sequence is 18 residues long. The CDR3 DNA is TGTGCCAGCAGTTTCGCGGGGACAAACGGGGGGCGAGACAATGAGCAGTTCTTC. Residues: CASSFAGTNGGRDNEQFF.

Concerning this clonotype: A read error may explain this, as a much larger clone is one base away. V is TRBV12-3 or TRBV12-4 and J is TRBJ2-7; D gene ambiguous. The V gene lost 3 bases and the J gene lost 3 bases, with 9 bases spanning the gap. The CDR3 length is 13 residues. This chain's CDR3 is CASSFANSYEQYF. In nucleotides, the CDR3 is TGTGCCAGCAGTTTCGCGAACAGCTACGAGCAGTACTTC.

In its sample, this clonotype was seen many times. The chain carries TRBV7-8 and TRBJ2-7, with 8 bases identical to TRBD2. The germline V gene has CDR1 SGHVS and CDR2 FQNEAQ. V lost 6 bases and J lost 2; bases outside the gene matches: 9. The CDR3 runs to 15 residues. The CDR3 DNA sequence: TGTGCCAGCAGTTATAGCGGGGCAGGCCCCTACGAGCAGTACTTC. This encodes CASSYSGAGPYEQYF.

This clonotype appeared many times. The CDR3: CASSSGLAGSKDTQYF. In DNA, the CDR3 is TGTGCCAGCAGCTCCGGACTAGCGGGATCAAAAGATACGCAGTATTTT. The chain carries TRBV7-3 and TRBJ2-3, with TRBD2 identical over 12 bases. V was clipped by 4 bases and J by 5 bases; unmatched bases: 7. The CDR3 consists of 16 residues. The V gene's germline CDR1 is SGHTA and CDR2 FQGTGA.

This clonotype was detected a few times. With a much larger clone just one base away, this may be a read error. V and J are TRBV6-5 and TRBJ1-5; perhaps TRBD1 as D (6 bases). In germline, CDR1 is MNHEY, CDR2 SVGAGI. This CDR3 region has 13 residues. Trimming removed 6 bases from V and 11 bases from J, with 17 bases in between. CDR3: CASSRGEGGTQHF. The CDR3 DNA reads as TGTGCCAGCAGCCGCGGGGAGGGGGGGACCCAGCATTTT.

On this clonotype: One base away lies a much larger clone, so this may be a sequencing read error. The chain is built from TRBV19 and TRBJ2-2, with 11 bases aligning to TRBD2. After removal of 4 bases from V and 3 bases from J, the junction contained 7 bases not matched to a gene. CDR1 and CDR2 (germline): LNHDA, SQIVND (reference sequence). The CDR3 spans 17 residues. CDR3: CASSTPTSGKDTGELFF. CDR3 nucleotide sequence: TGTGCCAGTAGTACCCCGACTAGCGGGAAAGACACCGGGGAGCTGTTTTTT.

The CDR3 coding sequence is TGTGCCAGTAGTACGGTGGACAGGGGCGGAGTAACGAACATTCAGTACTTC. Amino acids: CASSTVDRGGVTNIQYF. The chain links TRBV19 to TRBJ2-4, with 9 bases fitting TRBD1. CDR1 and CDR2 (germline): LNHDA, SQIVND (reference sequence). CDR3 size: 17 residues. Germline trimming cut 4 bases from V and 7 bases from J; bases unmatched to any gene: 14. Full variable domain (remainder filled in from reference TRBV19 and TRBJ2-4): DGGITQSPKYLFRKEGQNVTLSCEQNLNHDAMYWYRQDPGQGLRLIYYSQIVNDFQKGDIAEGYSVSREKKESFPLTVTSAQKNPTAFYLCASSTVDRGGVTNIQYFGAGTRLSVL.

This chain links TRBV2 with TRBJ1-1; tentative D call: TRBD1 (6 bases). The CDR3 has 14 residues. CDR1 SNHLY and CDR2 FYNNEI come from the germline V gene. The ends were cut back, 0 bases at V and 5 bases at J, with 10 bases in the middle. CDR3 nucleotide sequence: TGTGCCAGCAGTGAAGCCACAGGGAGGACTGAAGCTTTCTTT. This translates into CASSEATGRTEAFF.